The 30 T cell receptor beta chains presented below share a single source sample, sequenced in a study of cytomegalovirus exposure and HLA in healthy donors. A multiplex PCR was run with 60 Vbeta primers and 13 Jbeta primers. Some clones are missing from TCRdb's copy, which holds only in-frame ones; the method was immunoSEQ multiplex PCR. The sample contains over 200,000 clones, roughly 82% of which appear only once. Material: PBMCs. These receptors all come from a woman aged 35 to 49 in good health and CMV-seropositive.

The chain employs TRBV7-2 and TRBJ2-3; possible D gene TRBD1, 5 bases. V was cut by 4 bases and J by 11 bases, with 16 bases left in between. CDR1 is SGHTA, CDR2 FQGNSA, per germline. This CDR3 region has 13 residues. The DNA of the CDR3 is TGTGCCAGCAGCTCCCGCCGACAGATGGAGCAGTATTTT. Translation: CASSSRRQMEQYF.

A note on this clone: At one end, the junction sequence differs from germline, possibly due to a read error. V gene TRBV7-9 combines with J gene TRBJ2-7; 9 nucleotides align to TRBD1. Germline assignment: CDR1 SEHNR and CDR2 FQNEAQ (reference sequence). The CDR3 covers 14 residues. The CDR3 spells CSSSHRDRAYEQYF. CDR3 nucleotides: TGTTCCAGCAGCCACCGGGACAGGGCATACGAGCAGTACTTC.

The chain links TRBV5-1 to TRBJ2-7, with D possibly TRBD2 on 5 matching bases. Germline CDR1 SGHRS, CDR2 YFSETQ. V was trimmed by 2 bases and J by 6 bases, leaving 15 bases between them. The CDR3 consists of 14 residues. The chain's CDR3 is CASSFRWQEGEQYF. As DNA, the CDR3 is TGCGCCAGCAGCTTTCGATGGCAAGAGGGCGAGCAGTACTTC.

This chain uses TRBV9 with TRBJ2-1, with 13 bases identical to TRBD2. The junction had 8 bases not matched to a gene; V was cut back by 6 bases and J by 5 bases. The CDR3 sequence is 16 residues long. Germline V lookup: CDR1 SGDLS, CDR2 YYNGEE. The CDR3 nucleotides read TGTGCCAGCACTGTAGGCGGGACTAGCGGGAACAATGAGCAGTTCTTC. It yields the protein CASTVGGTSGNNEQFF.

The chain employs TRBV5-1 and TRBJ2-3, with 16 positions matching TRBD2. The CDR3 runs 17 residues. After removal of 5 bases from V and 5 bases from J, the junction contained 8 bases not matched to a gene. Germline CDR1 and CDR2: SGHRS and YFSETQ. The CDR3 here is CASSPGTSGRALDTQYF. The CDR3 region has the DNA TGCGCCAGCAGTCCGGGGACTAGCGGGAGGGCCCTAGATACGCAGTATTTT.

The rearrangement links TRBV7-8 to TRBJ2-7, with D uncertain. The CDR3 runs 17 residues. Germline CDR1 reads SGHVS; CDR2 reads FQNEAQ. V gave up 0 bases and J gave up 3 bases, with 18 bases separating them. Here the CDR3 reads CASSLAPANAGSYEQYF. For the CDR3, the DNA is TGTGCCAGCAGCTTAGCCCCCGCGAACGCAGGTAGCTACGAGCAGTACTTC.

The chain uses TRBV28 and TRBJ1-2, with TRBD1 matching 9 bases. Germline V gene sequence: CDR1 MDHEN, CDR2 SYDVKM. The CDR3 totals 15 residues. The V and J ends lost 1 base and 10 bases, in that order; junction bases with no gene match: 10. CDR3 bases: TGTGCCAGCAGTTTATTCGGGACAGGGAGATCTTTCTACACCTTC. This codes for CASSLFGTGRSFYTF.

The chain combines TRBV5-1 with TRBJ2-1, with 12 bases lining up with TRBD1. The V gene end was trimmed by 4 bases and the J gene end by 2 bases; junction bases not matched to a gene: 4. The V gene's germline CDR1 is SGHRS and CDR2 YFSETQ. The CDR3 runs to 16 residues. CDR3 protein: CASSPGTGGPYNEQFF. The CDR3 nucleotides are TGCGCCAGCAGCCCTGGGACAGGGGGCCCCTACAATGAGCAGTTCTTC.

The CDR3 reads CASSSAGGLQETQYF. In DNA, the CDR3 is TGTGCCAGCAGCTCAGCGGGAGGGCTACAAGAGACCCAGTACTTC. The chain recombines TRBV5-4 with TRBJ2-5; the match to TRBD2 covers 10 bases. V shed 3 bases, J shed 2 bases, and the junction held 4 bases outside the gene matches. The germline gives CDR1 SGHNT, CDR2 YYREEE (reference sequence). The CDR3 consists of 15 residues.

This chain connects TRBV2 to TRBJ1-5; D call uncertain. Trimming removed 7 bases from V and 2 bases from J, with 9 bases in between. CDR1 is SNHLY, CDR2 FYNNEI, per germline. This CDR3 is 13 amino acids long. Here the CDR3 DNA reads TGTGCCAGCATGAAGGAGTGCAATCAGCCCCAGCATTTT. It codes for CASMKECNQPQHF. The full variable domain, completed using reference TRBV2 and TRBJ1-5, is EPEVTQTPSHQVTQMGQEVILRCVPISNHLYFYWYRQILGQKVEFLVSFYNNEISEKSEIFDDQFSVERPDGSNFTLKIRSTKLEDSAMYFCASMKECNQPQHFGDGTRLSIL.

The table lists this clone with a few counts. This rearrangement joins TRBV9 to TRBJ2-3, with unresolved D. V was shortened by 4 bases and J by 2 bases, with 11 bases between the two germline ends. Germline V gives CDR1 SGDLS, CDR2 YYNGEE. The CDR3 totals 14 residues. The CDR3 is CASSPRHLTDTQYF. CDR3 DNA sequence: TGTGCCAGCAGCCCACGACACCTCACAGATACGCAGTATTTT.

About this clone itself: At the DNA level, this CDR3 is encoded by other sequences in the same sample as well. This rearrangement joins TRBV20-1 to TRBJ2-5; maybe TRBD1 (6 bases). The germline V and J ends were trimmed by 6 bases and 3 bases, with 8 bases remaining between them. Germline assignment: CDR1 DFQATT and CDR2 SNEGSKA (reference sequence). The CDR3 runs 11 residues. This CDR3 reads CSAAGEETQYF. CDR3 nucleotide sequence: TGCAGTGCCGCAGGGGAAGAGACCCAGTACTTC.

This clone was seen only a few times. The same CDR3 is also encoded by other DNA sequences in this sample. The chain is built from TRBV5-1 and TRBJ2-3; D gene unclear. Deletions cut 0 bases from V and 3 bases from J, with 5 bases between. Germline CDR1 SGHRS, CDR2 YFSETQ. This CDR3 contains 13 residues. The CDR3 region is CASSLAGTDTQYF. The CDR3 nucleotides read TGCGCCAGCAGCTTGGCCGGGACAGATACGCAGTATTTT.

The chain has TRBV10-3 and TRBJ2-1; D gene unclear. CDR3 length: 11 residues. The germline V gene encodes CDR1 ENHRY and CDR2 SYGVKD. V lost 5 bases, J lost 4 bases, and 3 bases lay in between. The CDR3 nucleotides are TGTGCCATCAGTTCATACAATGAGCAGTTCTTC. Residues: CAISSYNEQFF.

The chain combines TRBV4-2 with TRBJ2-1; 10 nucleotides align to TRBD1. Trimming at V came to 3 bases and at J to 6 bases, leaving 5 bases not matched to a gene. The germline CDR1 and CDR2 sequences are LGHNA and YNFKEQ. The CDR3 extends over 15 amino acids. The DNA for the CDR3 is TGTGCCAGCAGCCAGAAGGACAGGGGGATCAATGAGCAGTTCTTC. Its protein product is CASSQKDRGINEQFF.

V is TRBV4-3 and J is TRBJ1-2; TRBD1 matches at 8 bases. With 0 bases clipped from V and 7 bases from J, the junction kept 13 bases outside the gene matches. CDR3 length: 17 residues. Germline V CDR1 and CDR2: LGHNA, YSLEER. The CDR3 region has the DNA TGCGCCAGCAGCCAAGAGGGCTTCCAGTGGACAGGGACTGGCTACACCTTC. Amino acids: CASSQEGFQWTGTGYTF.

The chain links TRBV30 to TRBJ1-4, with 9 positions matching TRBD1. The V and J ends lost 1 base and 8 bases, in that order; junction bases with no gene match: 8. The CDR3 has 15 residues. Germline V lookup: CDR1 GTSNPN, CDR2 SVGIG (reference sequence). DNA of the CDR3: TGTGCCTGGAGTGGACCGGGACAGGGTGGGGAAAAACTGTTTTTT. As protein: CAWSGPGQGGEKLFF.

V gene TRBV4-1 combines with J gene TRBJ1-3, with 7 bases that match TRBD1. CDR3 length: 15 amino acids. CDR1 is MGHRA and CDR2 is YSYEKL in the germline V gene. V lost 1 base to trimming and J lost 2 bases; unmatched junction nucleotides: 2. The CDR3: CASSQAQGPGNTIYF. CDR3 nucleotides: TGCGCCAGCAGCCAAGCACAGGGGCCTGGAAACACCATATATTTT.

This chain connects TRBV4-3 to TRBJ2-1; 9 nucleotides line up with TRBD2. This CDR3 spans 16 amino acids. CDR1 and CDR2 (germline): LGHNA, YSLEER. V lost 1 base to trimming and J lost 7 bases; unmatched junction nucleotides: 8. In DNA form, the CDR3 reads TGCGCCAGCAGCCAAGGGGCCCTAGCGGGATTGAATGAGCAGTTCTTC. Amino acids: CASSQGALAGLNEQFF.

The DNA for the CDR3 is TGTGCCAGCAGACCGGGACAGGGGGGCGGCTACACCTTC. Residues: CASRPGQGGGYTF. The V gene is TRBV27, the J gene TRBJ1-2; TRBD1 agrees at 11 bases. The CDR3 runs 13 residues. Germline CDR1 is MNHEY and CDR2 is SMNVEV (reference sequence). The V segment lost 6 bases and the J segment 8 bases; nucleotides outside the gene matches: 5.

The CDR3 coding sequence is TGTGCCTGGAATGTGTTCAGGGCCAACACTGAAGCTTTCTTT. Amino acid sequence: CAWNVFRANTEAFF. This sequence joins TRBV30 and TRBJ1-1; D perhaps matches TRBD1 (5 bases). V lost 4 bases and J lost 2, with 14 bases in between. From germline, CDR1 is GTSNPN and CDR2 SVGIG (reference sequence). The CDR3 is 14 residues long.

The V call is TRBV27, the J call TRBJ2-3, with D tentatively TRBD2 (6 bases). This CDR3 comprises 15 residues. Germline CDR1 reads MNHEY; CDR2 reads SMNVEV (reference sequence). Trimming stripped 6 bases from V and 2 bases from J, with 15 bases between. In nucleotides, the CDR3 is TGTGCCAGCAGCCGTCCGGGACTTTTCACAGATACGCAGTATTTT. Protein product: CASSRPGLFTDTQYF.

This clone was counted once. The chain employs TRBV11-2 and TRBJ2-5, with no clear D. The J call may be in error: the DNA end matches TRBJ2-7 better. The CDR3 totals 11 residues. CDR1 and CDR2 (germline): SGHAT, FQNNGV. CDR3 nucleotide sequence: TGTGCCAGCAGCATTTCCTACGAGCAGTACTTC. It codes for CASSISYEQYF.

V usage is TRBV5-1 and J usage is TRBJ2-2, with 11 nucleotides matching TRBD2. V gave up 4 bases and J gave up 5 bases; unmatched junction bases: 7. The CDR3 runs 16 residues. CDR1 and CDR2 (germline): SGHRS, YFSETQ. The CDR3 coding sequence is TGCGCCAGCAGCGGAACTAGCGGGGGAACGACCGGGGAGCTGTTTTTT. It is translated as CASSGTSGGTTGELFF.

The chain recombines TRBV10-3 with TRBJ2-1, with D hard to call. The CDR3 contains 13 residues. CDR1 and CDR2 (germline): ENHRY, SYGVKD. V was clipped by 0 bases and J by 7 bases, with 7 bases between them. The CDR3 loop is CAISESANNEQFF. Here the CDR3 DNA reads TGTGCCATCAGTGAGTCGGCCAATAATGAGCAGTTCTTC.

V usage is TRBV5-1 and J usage is TRBJ2-3, with D possibly being TRBD1 (5 bases). The assigned J gene may be wrong: the sequence end matches TRBJ1-5 better. Germline CDR1 and CDR2: SGHRS and YFSETQ. The CDR3 length is 14 residues. In DNA form, the CDR3 reads TGCGCCAGCAGCTACGACAGATTCACAGATACGCAGCATTTT. It codes for CASSYDRFTDTQHF.

The chain has TRBV6-5 and TRBJ1-4; D might be TRBD1 (5 bases). The CDR3 runs to 15 residues. V was clipped by 2 bases and J by 5 bases, with 12 bases between them. Germline CDR1 and CDR2: MNHEY and SVGAGI. The CDR3 loop is CASSYRGGSNEKLFF. CDR3 nucleotides: TGTGCCAGCAGTTACCGGGGGGGATCGAATGAAAAACTGTTTTTT.

CDR3 sequence reads: CASSPKPGASGGHWELFF. The DNA of the CDR3 is TGCGCCAGCAGCCCCAAACCCGGCGCCAGCGGGGGGCACTGGGAGCTGTTTTTT. The chain carries TRBV4-1 and TRBJ2-2; TRBD2 matches at 9 bases. CDR3 size: 18 residues. Germline-derived CDR1 and CDR2 are MGHRA and YSYEKL. With 4 bases clipped from V and 9 bases from J, the junction kept 18 bases outside the gene matches.

The chain couples TRBV7-3 to TRBJ2-2; 7 nucleotides align to TRBD1. Germline CDR1 SGHTA, CDR2 FQGTGA. Germline trimming cut 5 bases from V and 4 bases from J; bases unmatched to any gene: 13. This CDR3 spans 17 amino acids. CDR3 coding DNA: TGTGCCAGCAGCCCCCATCTGACAGGGAGTGGCACCGGGGAGCTGTTTTTT. It codes for CASSPHLTGSGTGELFF.

This sequence joins TRBV19 and TRBJ2-7; D may be TRBD1 (6 bases). The germline V and J ends were trimmed by 8 bases and 0 bases, with 11 bases remaining between them. CDR1 and CDR2 (germline): LNHDA, SQIVND (reference sequence). The CDR3 covers 13 residues. The DNA for the CDR3 is TGTGCCAGTTCCCGGGACACCTCCTACGAGCAGTACTTC. Translating it yields CASSRDTSYEQYF.